The TCR beta chain described here comes from a study of blood T cell repertoires in COVID-19. TCRdb's copy holds only in-frame clones and misses some; the assay was immunoSEQ multiplex PCR. The data hold 370,000 or so clones, with 70% to 90% observed a single time. Recruits, aged roughly 18 to 100 years, lived in roughly 22 US areas. Participants' reported clinical history set cohort assignment. Recovered status in Cohort 3 required two negative PCRs, clearance, or symptom resolution. Trimming removed 4 bases from V and 7 bases from J; junction bases left unmatched: 13. The CDR3 extends over 16 amino acids. Germline CDR1 reads LGHDT; CDR2 reads YNNKEL (reference sequence).

The sequence was collected from a man aged 30 to 39 who had recovered from COVID-19. This rearrangement joins TRBV3-1 (or the pseudogene TRBV3-2) to TRBJ2-1; TRBD1 matches at 7 bases. The sequenced material came from PBMCs or T cells enriched from blood (not recorded which). The DNA of the CDR3 is TGTGCCAGCAGCCTTTACAGGGACAGCCGTTGGAATGAGCAGTTCTTC. Translated: CASSLYRDSRWNEQFF.